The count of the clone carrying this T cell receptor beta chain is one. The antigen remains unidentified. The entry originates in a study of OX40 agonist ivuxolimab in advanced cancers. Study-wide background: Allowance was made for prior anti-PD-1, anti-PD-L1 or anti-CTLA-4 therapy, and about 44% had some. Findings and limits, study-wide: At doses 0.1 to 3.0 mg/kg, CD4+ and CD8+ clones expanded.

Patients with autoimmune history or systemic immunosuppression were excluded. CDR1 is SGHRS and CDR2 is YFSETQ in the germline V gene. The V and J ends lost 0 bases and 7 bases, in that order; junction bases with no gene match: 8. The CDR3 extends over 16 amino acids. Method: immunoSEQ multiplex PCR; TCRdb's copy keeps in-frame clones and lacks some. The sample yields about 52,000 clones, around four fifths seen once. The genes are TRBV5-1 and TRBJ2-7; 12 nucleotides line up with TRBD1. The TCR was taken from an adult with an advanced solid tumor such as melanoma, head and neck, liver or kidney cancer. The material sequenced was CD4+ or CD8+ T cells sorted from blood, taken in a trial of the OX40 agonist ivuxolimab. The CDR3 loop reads CASSLAMGQGAREQYF. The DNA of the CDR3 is TGCGCCAGCAGCTTGGCGATGGGACAGGGGGCGCGGGAGCAGTACTTC. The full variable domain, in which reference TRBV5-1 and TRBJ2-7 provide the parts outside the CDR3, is KAGVTQTPRYLIKTRGQQVTLSCSPISGHRSVSWYQQTPGQGLQFLFEYFSETQRNKGNFPGRFSGRQFSNSRSEMNVSTLELGDSALYLCASSLAMGQGAREQYFGPGTRLTVT.